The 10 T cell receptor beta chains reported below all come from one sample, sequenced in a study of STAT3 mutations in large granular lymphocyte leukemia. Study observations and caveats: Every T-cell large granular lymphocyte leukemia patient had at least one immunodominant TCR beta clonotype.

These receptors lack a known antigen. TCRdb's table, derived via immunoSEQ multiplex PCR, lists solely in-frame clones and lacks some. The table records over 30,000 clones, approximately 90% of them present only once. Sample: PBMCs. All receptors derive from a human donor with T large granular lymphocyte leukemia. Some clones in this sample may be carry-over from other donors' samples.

As DNA, the CDR3 is TGTGCCAGCAGCACAGGGGGTTCTTTCAATCAGCCCCAGCATTTT. It codes for CASSTGGSFNQPQHF. The rearrangement joins TRBV5-4 to TRBJ1-5; 8 bases are a match to TRBD1. There are 15 residues in the CDR3. With V trimmed by 4 bases and J by 3 bases, 6 bases remained unmatched. From germline, CDR1 is SGHNT and CDR2 YYREEE (reference sequence).

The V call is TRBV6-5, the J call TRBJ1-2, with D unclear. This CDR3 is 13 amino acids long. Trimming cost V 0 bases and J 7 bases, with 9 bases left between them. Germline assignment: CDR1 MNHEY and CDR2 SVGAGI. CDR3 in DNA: TGTGCCAGCAGTTACTCGGCAGGCCTTGGCTACACCTTC. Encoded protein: CASSYSAGLGYTF.

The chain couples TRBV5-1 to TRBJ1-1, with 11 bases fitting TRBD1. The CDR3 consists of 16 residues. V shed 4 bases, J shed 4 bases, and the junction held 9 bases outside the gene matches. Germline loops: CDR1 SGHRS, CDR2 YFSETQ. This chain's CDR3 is CASSPGRDRGGTEAFF. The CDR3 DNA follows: TGCGCCAGCAGCCCGGGCCGGGACAGGGGGGGCACTGAAGCTTTCTTT.

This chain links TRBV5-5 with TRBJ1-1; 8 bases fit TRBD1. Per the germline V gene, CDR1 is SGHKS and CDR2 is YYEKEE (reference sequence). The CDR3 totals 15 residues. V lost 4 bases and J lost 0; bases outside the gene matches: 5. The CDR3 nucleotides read TGTGCCAGCAGCCCCCGGACAGGGATGAACACTGAAGCTTTCTTT. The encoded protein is CASSPRTGMNTEAFF.

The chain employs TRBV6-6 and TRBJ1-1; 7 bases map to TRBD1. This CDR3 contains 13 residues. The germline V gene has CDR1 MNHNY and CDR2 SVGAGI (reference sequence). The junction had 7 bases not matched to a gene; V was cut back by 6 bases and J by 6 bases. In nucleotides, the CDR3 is TGTGCCAGCAGCCAGGACAGGTCGCCTGAAGCTTTCTTT. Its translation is CASSQDRSPEAFF.

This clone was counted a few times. The CDR3 bases are TGCAGCGTTGGAAAGGGGGGTGAAAAACTGTTTTTT. Translating gives CSVGKGGEKLFF. The V call is TRBV29-1, the J call TRBJ1-4, with TRBD1 as a possible D gene (6 bases). Germline V gene sequence: CDR1 SQVTM, CDR2 ANQGSEA. The ends were cut back, 4 bases at V and 7 bases at J, with 10 bases in the middle. CDR3 size: 12 residues.

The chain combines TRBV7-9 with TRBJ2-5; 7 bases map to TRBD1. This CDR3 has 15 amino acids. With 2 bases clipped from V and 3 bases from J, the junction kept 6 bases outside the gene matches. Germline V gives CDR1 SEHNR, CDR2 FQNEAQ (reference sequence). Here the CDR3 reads CASSLRGTEEETQYF. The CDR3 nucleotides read TGTGCCAGCAGCTTAAGGGGGACAGAGGAAGAGACCCAGTACTTC.

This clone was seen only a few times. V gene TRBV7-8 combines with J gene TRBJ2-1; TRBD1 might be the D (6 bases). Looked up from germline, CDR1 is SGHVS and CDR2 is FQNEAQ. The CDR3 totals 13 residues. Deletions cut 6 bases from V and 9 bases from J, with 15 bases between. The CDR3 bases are TGTGCCAGCAGACCCCTTCTACAGGGTGAGCAGTTCTTC. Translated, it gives CASRPLLQGEQFF.

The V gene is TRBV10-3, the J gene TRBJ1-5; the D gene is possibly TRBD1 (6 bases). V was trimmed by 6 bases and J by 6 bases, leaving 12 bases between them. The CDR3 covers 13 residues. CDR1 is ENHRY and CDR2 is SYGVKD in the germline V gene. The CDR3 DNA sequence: TGTGCCATCAGCGATCAGGGGTCTCAGCCCCAGCATTTT. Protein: CAISDQGSQPQHF.

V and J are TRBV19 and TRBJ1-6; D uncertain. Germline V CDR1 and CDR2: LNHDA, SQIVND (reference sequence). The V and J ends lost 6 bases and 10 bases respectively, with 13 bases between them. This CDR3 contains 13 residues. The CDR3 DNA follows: TGTGCCAGTAGCCCCCTGGCTCAATCACCCCTCCACTTT. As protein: CASSPLAQSPLHF.